Listed here are 23 T cell receptor beta chains from one sample, sequenced in a study of cytomegalovirus exposure and HLA in healthy donors. Only in-frame clones appear in the TCRdb table, and some are missing; sequencing was by immunoSEQ multiplex PCR. The data contain 150,000 to 200,000 clones, approximately 88% of them singletons. The sample taken for sequencing was PBMCs. The origin of the receptors is a man aged 18 to 29 in good health and CMV-seropositive.

This chain joins TRBV6-5 and TRBJ2-3, with D hard to call. The CDR3 spans 14 residues. Trimming left V 6 bases short and J 6 bases short, with 16 bases between. The germline V gene encodes CDR1 MNHEY and CDR2 SVGAGI. As DNA, the CDR3 is TGTGCCAGCAGGATTAGTGCTGCGGTGGATACGCAGTATTTT. Its translation: CASRISAAVDTQYF.

The chain uses TRBV14 and TRBJ2-7; D is possibly TRBD1 (6 bases). V lost 3 bases to trimming and J lost 6 bases, with 9 bases between them. This CDR3 spans 12 amino acids. The germline V gene encodes CDR1 SGHDN and CDR2 FVKESK. CDR3 sequence: CASSHGGGEQYF. CDR3 DNA: TGTGCCAGCAGCCATGGGGGCGGCGAGCAGTACTTC.

The V call is TRBV6-1, the J call TRBJ2-7, with TRBD1 as a possible D gene (5 bases). Trimming took 4 bases from V and 3 from J, leaving 13 bases between them. In germline, CDR1 is MNHNS, CDR2 SASEGT. The CDR3 extends over 14 amino acids. This chain's CDR3 is CASSGWQGRYEQYF. CDR3 bases: TGTGCCAGCAGTGGCTGGCAGGGCCGCTACGAGCAGTACTTC.

The V and J genes are TRBV4-1 and TRBJ2-7; TRBD1 matches at 7 bases. Germline V CDR1 and CDR2: MGHRA, YSYEKL. V lost 0 bases to trimming and J lost 2 bases; unmatched junction nucleotides: 7. This CDR3 contains 16 residues. This CDR3 reads CASSQERGQGAYEQYF. The CDR3 DNA follows: TGCGCCAGCAGCCAAGAAAGGGGGCAGGGGGCCTACGAGCAGTACTTC.

The rearrangement uses TRBV30 and TRBJ1-2, with D unresolved. This CDR3 region has 15 residues. Germline CDR1 and CDR2: GTSNPN and SVGIG (reference sequence). Trimming cost V 0 bases and J 1 base, with 12 bases left between them. CDR3 region: CAWSVVLGGNYGYTF. The CDR3 DNA reads as TGTGCCTGGAGTGTAGTACTAGGAGGTAACTATGGCTACACCTTC. Full variable domain (rest looked up from reference TRBV30 and TRBJ1-2): SQTIHQWPATLVQPVGSPLSLECTVEGTSNPNLYWYRQAAGRGLQLLFYSVGIGQISSEVPQNLSASRPQDRQFILSSKKLLLSDSGFYLCAWSVVLGGNYGYTFGSGTRLTVV.

This chain uses TRBV28 with TRBJ1-5; D unresolved. CDR1 MDHEN and CDR2 SYDVKM come from the germline V gene. V was shortened by 7 bases and J by 7 bases, with 17 bases between the two germline ends. The length of the CDR3 is 14 residues. The CDR3 sequence is CASTFGGGWQPQHF. The CDR3 DNA reads TGTGCCAGCACCTTTGGTGGAGGGTGGCAGCCCCAGCATTTT.

This clone came up a few times. The rearrangement uses TRBV9 and TRBJ2-1, with D possibly TRBD2 on 6 matching bases. Germline V gives CDR1 SGDLS, CDR2 YYNGEE. The CDR3 covers 13 residues. V lost 4 bases and J lost 7, with 12 bases in between. The chain's CDR3 is CASSFGTGNEQFF. The CDR3 DNA sequence: TGTGCCAGCAGCTTCGGGACTGGGAATGAGCAGTTCTTC.

The V and J genes are TRBV2 and TRBJ2-1, with 11 bases that match TRBD1. The germline gives CDR1 SNHLY, CDR2 FYNNEI. The CDR3 totals 14 residues. Trimming at V came to 6 bases and at J to 3 bases, leaving 1 base not matched to a gene. The chain's CDR3 is CASRGTGGYNEQFF. DNA for the CDR3: TGTGCCAGCAGGGGGACAGGGGGCTACAATGAGCAGTTCTTC. Based on the CDR3 plus reference TRBV2 and TRBJ2-1, the full variable domain is EPEVTQTPSHQVTQMGQEVILRCVPISNHLYFYWYRQILGQKVEFLVSFYNNEISEKSEIFDDQFSVERPDGSNFTLKIRSTKLEDSAMYFCASRGTGGYNEQFFGPGTRLTVL.

The chain has TRBV7-6 and TRBJ1-1, with D possibly being TRBD1 (5 bases). CDR3 size: 17 residues. Per the germline V gene, CDR1 is SGHVS and CDR2 is FNYEAQ. V shed 2 bases and J shed 5 bases, with 21 bases lying between them. The DNA for the CDR3 is TGTGCCAGCAGCTTAAAGCCGGGGCGGGGACGCGGGACTGAAGCTTTCTTT. Its translation: CASSLKPGRGRGTEAFF.

This chain connects TRBV28 to TRBJ1-4, with 8 bases fitting TRBD1. Germline CDR1 MDHEN, CDR2 SYDVKM. The CDR3 is 15 residues long. The ends lost 5 bases at V and 5 bases at J; junction bases unmatched: 7. CDR3 sequence reads: CASSPSGQGNEKLFF. The CDR3 DNA sequence: TGTGCCAGCAGTCCCTCCGGACAGGGAAATGAAAAACTGTTTTTT. The full variable domain, rest sourced from reference TRBV28 and TRBJ1-4, is DVKVTQSSRYLVKRTGEKVFLECVQDMDHENMFWYRQDPGLGLRLIYFSYDVKMKEKGDIPEGYSVSREKKERFSLILESASTNQTSMYLCASSPSGQGNEKLFFGSGTQLSVL.

The chain joins TRBV28 to TRBJ2-7, with TRBD1 as a possible D gene (7 bases). The CDR3 loop spans 13 amino acids. Germline V gene sequence: CDR1 MDHEN, CDR2 SYDVKM. The V end lost 5 bases, the J end lost 2 bases, and 10 bases lay between the germline ends. As DNA, the CDR3 is TGTGCCAGCAGTACCAGGGGGGCCTACGAGCAGTACTTC. Its translation: CASSTRGAYEQYF.

The V call is TRBV11-2, the J call TRBJ1-4, with D maybe TRBD1 (5 bases). This CDR3 region has 15 residues. The V gene's germline CDR1 is SGHAT and CDR2 FQNNGV. V lost 4 bases and J 7 bases, leaving 16 bases between the germline ends. As DNA, the CDR3 is TGTGCCAGCAGCTGGATGAAGGGGCAGGGTGAAAAACTGTTTTTT. Translation: CASSWMKGQGEKLFF.

The chain links TRBV16 to TRBJ2-7; 7 bases match TRBD2. The trim removed 1 base at V and 4 bases at J, leaving 7 bases unmatched. The CDR3 runs to 15 residues. CDR1 is KGHSY and CDR2 is FQNENV in the germline V gene. CDR3 region: CASSQLRGGPYEQYF. DNA of the CDR3: TGTGCCAGCAGCCAATTGCGGGGAGGGCCGTACGAGCAGTACTTC.

The V and J genes are TRBV18 and TRBJ1-1, with 7 positions matching TRBD1. The V gene's germline CDR1 is KGHSH and CDR2 LQKENI. The CDR3 contains 16 residues. V lost 4 bases and J lost 0; bases outside the gene matches: 8. CDR3 sequence (DNA): TGTGCCAGCTCACAACGCGAACAGGGGTTGAACACTGAAGCTTTCTTT. Amino acid sequence: CASSQREQGLNTEAFF.

The rearrangement uses TRBV6-6 and TRBJ2-5; the D gene is possibly TRBD2 (5 bases). Trimming pared 5 bases from V and 3 bases from J, leaving 7 bases between. The CDR3 totals 12 residues. CDR1 and CDR2 from the germline V gene are MNHNY and SVGAGI (reference sequence). The CDR3 protein is CASSEGEETQYF. CDR3 coding DNA: TGTGCCAGCAGTGAGGGAGAAGAGACCCAGTACTTC.

This clone was counted at least ten times. The chain has TRBV30 and TRBJ2-6; 9 bases are a match to TRBD2. V was clipped by 2 bases and J by 0 bases; unmatched bases: 5. The CDR3 runs to 17 residues. Germline V CDR1 and CDR2: GTSNPN, SVGIG (reference sequence). The CDR3 spells CAWSRLAAASGANVLTF. The CDR3 DNA is TGTGCCTGGAGTCGACTAGCGGCCGCCTCTGGGGCCAACGTCCTGACTTTC.

As concerns this clone: Other DNA sequences from this sample encode an identical CDR3 as well. The chain has TRBV7-2 and TRBJ2-7, with D unresolved. The CDR3 contains 12 residues. Trimming shortened V by 5 bases and J by 0 bases, and 5 bases separated the two germline ends. The germline CDR1 and CDR2 sequences are SGHTA and FQGNSA. The CDR3 protein is CASSLSSYEQYF. CDR3 coding DNA: TGTGCCAGCAGCCTTAGCTCCTACGAGCAGTACTTC.

The chain couples TRBV11-3 to TRBJ2-1; D is perhaps TRBD1 (5 bases). Per the germline V gene, CDR1 is SGHNT and CDR2 is YENEEA. V lost 1 base and J lost 7, with 11 bases in between. The CDR3 runs 14 residues. CDR3 region: CASSLGPGMNEQFF. The CDR3, as DNA: TGTGCCAGCAGCTTAGGTCCAGGGATGAATGAGCAGTTCTTC.

The CDR3 sequence is CASSLFGTGLETQYF. For the CDR3, the DNA is TGTGCCAGCAGTTTATTTGGGACTGGGTTGGAGACCCAGTACTTC. The rearrangement links TRBV28 to TRBJ2-5, with a tentative D call TRBD2 (6 bases). V lost 1 base and J 5 bases, leaving 14 bases between the germline ends. The CDR3 is 15 residues long. Germline lookup yields CDR1 MDHEN and CDR2 SYDVKM. The full variable domain, in which reference TRBV28 and TRBJ2-5 provide the parts outside the CDR3, is DVKVTQSSRYLVKRTGEKVFLECVQDMDHENMFWYRQDPGLGLRLIYFSYDVKMKEKGDIPEGYSVSREKKERFSLILESASTNQTSMYLCASSLFGTGLETQYFGPGTRLLVL.

The chain links TRBV30 to TRBJ2-1, with 11 bases lining up with TRBD2. The CDR3 is 14 residues long. J was trimmed by 9 bases and V by 2 bases; bases with no gene match: 6. CDR1 is GTSNPN, CDR2 SVGIG, per germline (reference sequence). CDR3 in amino acids: CAWSLIAGGREQFF. CDR3 in DNA: TGTGCCTGGAGTTTAATAGCGGGAGGGCGTGAGCAGTTCTTC.

The chain is built from TRBV30 and TRBJ1-4; 9 bases match TRBD1. CDR3 length: 14 residues. Germline V gives CDR1 GTSNPN, CDR2 SVGIG (reference sequence). V shed 3 bases and J 7 bases; nucleotides not matched to a gene: 6. The CDR3 nucleotides read TGTGCCTGGAGGGGACAGGGTAGATCTGAAAAACTGTTTTTT. Translation: CAWRGQGRSEKLFF.

The chain joins TRBV9 to TRBJ2-3, with 7 bases lining up with TRBD2. V was clipped by 3 bases and J by 4 bases; unmatched bases: 8. The germline V gene encodes CDR1 SGDLS and CDR2 YYNGEE. The CDR3 sequence is 15 residues long. The CDR3, as DNA: TGTGCCAGCAGCGGCGGGGGACTACCTCCAGATACGCAGTATTTT. Amino acids: CASSGGGLPPDTQYF.

In DNA form, the CDR3 reads TGCAGCGTTGACGAGGGCGGAGGAGGTGAAAAACTGTTTTTT. Translated, it gives CSVDEGGGGEKLFF. This chain joins TRBV29-1 and TRBJ1-4; D gene uncertain. In germline, CDR1 is SQVTM, CDR2 ANQGSEA. Trimming took 3 bases from V and 7 from J, leaving 15 bases between them. The CDR3 consists of 14 residues.